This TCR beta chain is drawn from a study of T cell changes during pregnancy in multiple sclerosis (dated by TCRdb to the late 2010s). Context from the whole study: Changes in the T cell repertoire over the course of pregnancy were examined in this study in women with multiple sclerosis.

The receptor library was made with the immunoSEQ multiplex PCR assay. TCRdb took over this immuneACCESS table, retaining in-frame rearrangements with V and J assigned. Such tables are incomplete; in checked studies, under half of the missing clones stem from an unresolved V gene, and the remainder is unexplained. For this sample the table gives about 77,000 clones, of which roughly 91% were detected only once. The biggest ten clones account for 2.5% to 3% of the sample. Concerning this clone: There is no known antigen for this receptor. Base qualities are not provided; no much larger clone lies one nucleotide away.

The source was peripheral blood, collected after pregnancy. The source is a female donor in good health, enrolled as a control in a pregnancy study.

CDR3 region: CASSLTRSYEQYF. The bases read TGTGCCAGCAGCTTGACGAGGAGCTACGAGCAGTACTTC. The receptor chain draws on TRBV7-2 and TRBJ2-7; no D segment can be confidently identified. Trimming takes 3 bases from V and 3 bases from J, and the germline ends sit 9 bases apart. CDR1 and CDR2 are read off the germline V gene as SGHTA and FQGNSA. From its cysteine to its phenylalanine, the CDR3 spans 13 amino acids. This entry keeps only the CDR3 DNA: 39 bases, framed from base 1.